The 9 T cell receptor beta chains in this list originate from one sample, sequenced in a study of neurological immune-mediated disorders. TCRdb redid the calling of the 5' RACE reads with MiXCR, one entry per CDR3 protein. The table includes 45,000 to 60,000 distinct CDR3 sequences, roughly 3.5% detected once. Material: PBMCs. These receptors all come from a man aged 30 to 45 with multiple sclerosis.

In its sample, this clonotype was seen many times. The V call is TRBV12-3 or TRBV12-4, the J call TRBJ1-2; 12 bases align to TRBD1. The CDR3 has 15 amino acids. The junction had 6 bases not matched to a gene; V was cut back by 6 bases and J by 4 bases. The CDR3 here is CASSRDRGLVYGYTF. The CDR3 DNA is TGTGCCAGCAGCCGGGACAGGGGGCTTGTCTATGGCTACACCTTC.

This clonotype was detected many times. The chain couples TRBV24-1 to TRBJ2-1; D is undetermined. Trimming shortened V by 2 bases and J by 9 bases, and 4 bases separated the two germline ends. The CDR3 extends over 11 amino acids. Germline values: CDR1 KGHDR, CDR2 SFDVKD. The CDR3 nucleotides read TGTGCCACCAGTGATTCAGGTGAGCAGTTCTTC. Protein: CATSDSGEQFF.

This clonotype was picked up many times. The chain couples TRBV5-1 to TRBJ1-2; D ambiguous. CDR3 length: 17 residues. Trimming took off 3 bases at V and 3 bases at J, with 21 bases between the two ends. Germline CDR1 SGHRS, CDR2 YFSETQ. This CDR3 is CASSSYGSPSRDYGYTF. The CDR3 nucleotides are TGCGCCAGCAGCTCGTACGGGTCGCCCTCACGCGACTATGGCTACACCTTC.

This clonotype occurred many times. In DNA, the CDR3 is TGTGCCAGCAGTACCCGACAGGGAGTGAACACTGAAGCTTTCTTT. This codes for CASSTRQGVNTEAFF. The chain has TRBV12-3 or TRBV12-4 and TRBJ1-1; 7 bases match TRBD1. The CDR3 loop spans 15 amino acids. V was pared by 5 bases and J by 0 bases, with 6 bases of the junction left unmatched.

This clonotype was observed at least ten times. The chain links TRBV7-2 to TRBJ2-4, with a tentative D call TRBD1 (6 bases). V lost 1 base, J lost 0 bases, and 13 bases lay in between. Per the germline V gene, CDR1 is SGHTA and CDR2 is FQGNSA. This CDR3 has 17 amino acids. In DNA form, the CDR3 reads TGTGCCAGCAGCTTAGTCCCGGGACAACTAGCCAAAAACATTCAGTACTTC. Translation gives CASSLVPGQLAKNIQYF.

This clonotype was seen at least ten times. J is TRBJ1-1 and V is TRBV7-3, with TRBD1 identical over 8 bases. The CDR3 runs to 17 residues. Germline values: CDR1 SGHTA, CDR2 FQGTGA. V shed 0 bases and J 4 bases; nucleotides not matched to a gene: 10. The DNA of the CDR3 is TGTGCCAGCAGCTTAACCGGACAGGGAGGTATTAGCACTGAAGCTTTCTTT. Protein: CASSLTGQGGISTEAFF. The full variable domain, its missing parts supplied by reference TRBV7-3 and TRBJ1-1, is GAGVSQTPSNKVTEKGKYVELRCDPISGHTALYWYRQSLGQGPEFLIYFQGTGAADDSGLPNDRFFAVRPEGSVSTLKIQRTERGDSAVYLCASSLTGQGGISTEAFFGQGTRLTVV.

This clonotype was seen many times. The V gene is TRBV5-6, the J gene TRBJ2-7, with D maybe TRBD2 (6 bases). The V end was cut by 2 bases, the J end by 3 bases, with 15 bases between. The CDR3 contains 15 residues. CDR1 is SGHDT, CDR2 YYEEEE, per germline. The CDR3 bases are TGTGCCAGCAGCTTTATTGGACGGCGGGGCTACGAGCAGTACTTC. Protein product: CASSFIGRRGYEQYF.

This clonotype was seen many times. The gene calls are TRBV18 and TRBJ2-7; 9 bases match TRBD2. The germline V gene has CDR1 KGHSH and CDR2 LQKENI. Losses at the gene ends were 0 bases for V and 2 bases for J; bases not matched to a gene: 11. CDR3 size: 18 residues. The CDR3 sequence is CASSPPGTVAGVTYEQYF. In DNA form, the CDR3 reads TGTGCCAGCTCACCACCGGGCACGGTAGCGGGAGTTACCTACGAGCAGTACTTC.

This clonotype was found many times. The chain carries TRBV10-3 and TRBJ1-1; a weak D match, TRBD1 (6 bases). V was clipped by 2 bases and J by 1 base, with 8 bases between them. CDR1 is ENHRY, CDR2 SYGVKD, per germline. This CDR3 is built from 14 residues. The CDR3 DNA sequence: TGTGCCATCAGTGAGGGGACATGGAACACTGAAGCTTTCTTT. This sequence encodes CAISEGTWNTEAFF.